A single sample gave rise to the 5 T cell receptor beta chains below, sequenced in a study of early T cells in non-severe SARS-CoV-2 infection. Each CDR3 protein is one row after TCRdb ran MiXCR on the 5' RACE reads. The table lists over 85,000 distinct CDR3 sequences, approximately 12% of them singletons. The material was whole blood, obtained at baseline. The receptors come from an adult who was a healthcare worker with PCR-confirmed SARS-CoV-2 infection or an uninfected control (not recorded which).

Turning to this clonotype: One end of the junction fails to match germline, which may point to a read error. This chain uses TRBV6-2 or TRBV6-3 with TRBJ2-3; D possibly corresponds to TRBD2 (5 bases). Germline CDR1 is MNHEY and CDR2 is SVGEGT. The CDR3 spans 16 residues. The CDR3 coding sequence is TGTGCCAGCAGTGACTCGGGTCCCCCGCGGGCAGATACGCAGTATTTT. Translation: CASSDSGPPRADTQYF.

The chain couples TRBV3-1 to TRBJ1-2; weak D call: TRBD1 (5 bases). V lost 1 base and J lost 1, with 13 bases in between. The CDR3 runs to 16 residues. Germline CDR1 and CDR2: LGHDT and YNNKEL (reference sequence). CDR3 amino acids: CASSQGSGRGNYGYTF. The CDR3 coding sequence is TGTGCCAGCAGCCAAGGGTCAGGGCGTGGTAACTATGGCTACACCTTC.

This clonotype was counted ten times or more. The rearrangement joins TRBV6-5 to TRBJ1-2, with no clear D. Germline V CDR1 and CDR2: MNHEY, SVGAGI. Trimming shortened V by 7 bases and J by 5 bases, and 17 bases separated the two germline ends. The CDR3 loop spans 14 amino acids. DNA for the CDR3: TGTGCCAGCACCAAAGCTTTAGGGATATATGGCTACACCTTC. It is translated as CASTKALGIYGYTF.

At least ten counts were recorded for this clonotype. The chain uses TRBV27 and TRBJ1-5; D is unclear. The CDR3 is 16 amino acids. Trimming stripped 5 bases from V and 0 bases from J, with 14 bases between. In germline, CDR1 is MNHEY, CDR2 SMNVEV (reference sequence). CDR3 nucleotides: TGTGCCAGCAGTACCTCGACGGCTTATAGCAATCAGCCCCAGCATTTT. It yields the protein CASSTSTAYSNQPQHF.

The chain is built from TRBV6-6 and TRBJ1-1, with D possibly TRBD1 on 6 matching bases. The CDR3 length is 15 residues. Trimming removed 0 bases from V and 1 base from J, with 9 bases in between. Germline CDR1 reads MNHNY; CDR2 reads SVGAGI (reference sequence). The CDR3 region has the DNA TGTGCCAGCAGTTACTCGGGGGGGCCGAACACTGAAGCTTTCTTT. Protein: CASSYSGGPNTEAFF.